Listed below are T cell receptor beta chains from one sample, sequenced in a study of cytomegalovirus exposure and HLA in healthy donors. The method was immunoSEQ multiplex PCR; TCRdb's version includes in-frame clones alone and lacks a portion of them. The sample has 150,000 to 200,000 clones; about 77% are singletons. The sample consisted of PBMCs. These receptors originate from a man in his sixties in good health and CMV-seronegative. CDR3s include the opening cysteine and the closing phenylalanine or tryptophan. The order of the fields is V gene, clone size, D gene, J gene, CDR3 length, CDR3 DNA, CDR3 protein. The D gene is left open where the match is weak. Only part of the rows carry a size: once, few, many, or a class if the clone is expanded.

TRBV6-1	few	NA	TRBJ1-2	13	TGTGCCAGCAGTCCCGGGATACCCCCTGGCTACACCTTC	CASSPGIPPGYTF
TRBV5-4	few	NA	TRBJ2-7	16	TGTGCCAGCAGCCCATCTAGCGACAGAAGCTCCTACGAGCAGTACTTC	CASSPSSDRSSYEQYF
TRBV9	NA	TRBD2	TRBJ2-5	14	TGTGCCAGCAGCGTAGAAGCGGGAGGAGAGACCCAGTACTTC	CASSVEAGGETQYF
TRBV12-5	NA	NA	TRBJ1-1	14	TGTGCTAGTGGGGTCACAGTGCCGAACACTGAAGCTTTCTTT	CASGVTVPNTEAFF
TRBV14	NA	NA	TRBJ2-7	15	TGTGCCAGCAGCCAAGATAGAGGAGGAAGGTACGAGCAGTACTTC	CASSQDRGGRYEQYF
TRBV19	NA	NA	TRBJ1-5	16	TGTGCCAGTACCGACACCGGACTGGGGCAGGGGCAGCCCCAGCATTTT	CASTDTGLGQGQPQHF
TRBV15	NA	TRBD1	TRBJ1-2	18	TGTGCCACCAGCCGAGGAAGGACAGGGGGCATGGGGCCCTATGGCTACACCTTC	CATSRGRTGGMGPYGYTF
TRBV5-6	NA	NA	TRBJ1-2	14	TGTGCCAGCAGCTCCCGGCCAGGGGTCTATGGCTACACCTTC	CASSSRPGVYGYTF
TRBV9	NA	NA	TRBJ2-2	14	TGTGCCAGCGCAGGGCAGACTTACACCGGGGAGCTGTTTTTT	CASAGQTYTGELFF
TRBV7-9	once	TRBD2	TRBJ2-7	14	TGTGCCAGCAGCCCCCTGGGAGGGCTCTACGAGCAGTACTTC	CASSPLGGLYEQYF
TRBV6-4	once	NA	TRBJ1-1	14	TGTGCCAGCAGCCCTGAGGGCCTCGGCACTGAAGCTTTCTTT	CASSPEGLGTEAFF
TRBV19	NA	TRBD2	TRBJ2-7	14	TGTGCCAGTACCTTCGGACTAGCTTCGGGCGAGCAGTACTTC	CASTFGLASGEQYF
TRBV5-4	once	TRBD2	TRBJ2-7	15	TGTGCCAGCAGCAGCAGCGGGAGCGGGCGGAGCGAGCAGTACTTC	CASSSSGSGRSEQYF
TRBV28	NA	TRBD1	TRBJ1-4	15	TGTGCCAGCAGTCGTCGACAGGGAGGTTACGAAAAACTGTTTTTT	CASSRRQGGYEKLFF
TRBV30	NA	TRBD1	TRBJ1-2	14	TGTGCCTGGAGAACTACAGGGGGCGGCTATGGCTACCCCTTC	CAWRTTGGGYGYPF
TRBV13	NA	TRBD2	TRBJ2-1	17	TGTGCCAGCAGCTTACAGCCCGGACTAGCGGGACCCAATGAGCAGTTCTTC	CASSLQPGLAGPNEQFF
TRBV2	NA	TRBD2	TRBJ2-5	17	TGTGCCAGCAGTGAAGTCGCTAGCGGGAGGGGAGGAGAGACCCAGTACTTC	CASSEVASGRGGETQYF
TRBV9	NA	TRBD1	TRBJ1-1	14	TGTGCCAGCAGCCCCCAGGGGGGACGCACTGAAGCTTTCTTT	CASSPQGGRTEAFF
TRBV4-2	NA	NA	TRBJ2-7	18	TGTGCCAGCAGCCAGGAGGGGGGGGGCGGGACGAGCTCCTACGAGCAGTACTTC	CASSQEGGGGTSSYEQYF
TRBV6-1	NA	TRBD1	TRBJ2-7	14	TGTGCCAGCACTGGGACAGGGGGGACCTACGAGCAGTACTTC	CASTGTGGTYEQYF
TRBV6-1	few	NA	TRBJ2-3	14	TGTGCCAGCGCGGACTCGCTAAACACAGATACGCAGTATTTT	CASADSLNTDTQYF
TRBV27	NA	NA	TRBJ2-2	13	TGTGCCAGCAGTACGACAATTCACGGGGAGCTGTTTTTT	CASSTTIHGELFF
TRBV6-1	NA	TRBD1	TRBJ2-7	18	TGTGCCAGCAGTGAAGCTGTGGGACAGGGCTCGGTACGCTACGAGCAGTACTTC	CASSEAVGQGSVRYEQYF
TRBV9	once	TRBD1	TRBJ2-7	13	TGTGCCAGCAGCTTTACAGGGGAAAGTGAGCAGTACTTC	CASSFTGESEQYF
TRBV19	few	NA	TRBJ1-2	15	TGTGCCAGTAGTATACTAGGCTCCGCAGTCGATGGCTACACCTTC	CASSILGSAVDGYTF
TRBV7-2	NA	TRBD1	TRBJ2-5	14	TGTGCCAGCAGCTTAGCGGGACAGGGAGGAGAGCAGTACTTC	CASSLAGQGGEQYF
TRBV28	NA	TRBD1	TRBJ2-5	17	TGTGCCAGCAGATTCCCAACGGACAGGGGTCCCCAAGAGACCCAGTACTTC	CASRFPTDRGPQETQYF
TRBV7-9	NA	NA	TRBJ1-6	14	TGTGCCAGCAGCTTATGGGAGGCAGATTCACCCCTCCACTTT	CASSLWEADSPLHF
TRBV2	NA	TRBD2	TRBJ2-2	18	TGTGCCAGCAGTGCGGCTAGCGGGGGGCTGGGGAACACCGGGGAGCTGTTTTTT	CASSAASGGLGNTGELFF
TRBV4-3	NA	NA	TRBJ2-3	15	TGCGCCAGCAGCCAAGATTCCGGGAGCACAGATACGCAGTATTTT	CASSQDSGSTDTQYF
TRBV7-2	few	TRBD1	TRBJ2-2	16	TGTGCCAGCAGCTTAGCCGGGACAGGGGACACCGGGGAGCTGTTTTTT	CASSLAGTGDTGELFF
TRBV5-5	NA	TRBD1	TRBJ2-5	16	TGTGCCAGCAGCCCACGACAGGGGGCGGATCGGGAGACCCAGTACTTC	CASSPRQGADRETQYF
TRBV7-7	NA	NA	TRBJ2-5	13	TGTGCCAGCAGCTTACGGGCGGGAGAGACCCAGTACTTC	CASSLRAGETQYF
TRBV7-9	NA	NA	TRBJ2-7	12	TGTGCCAGCAGCCCCACAGTTGGGGAGCAGTACTTC	CASSPTVGEQYF
TRBV2	NA	NA	TRBJ2-7	15	TGTGCCAGCAGTGAACAGTCTAGCTCATACTACGAGCAGTACTTC	CASSEQSSSYYEQYF